The 29 T cell receptor beta chains in this list originate from one sample, sequenced in a study of T-cell reconstitution after alpha-beta-depleted transplantation in children. Antigens of these TCRs are unknown. Regarding the study as a whole: T-cell numbers and diversity, one year after transplant, stemmed largely from T cells that were newly produced.

Unique molecular identifiers were used in preparing the TCRbeta library. Each CDR3 protein is one row after TCRdb ran MiXCR on the PCR reads. The sample holds some 300,000 distinct CDR3 sequences; over 7% are singletons and the top ten take approximately 9%. The material sequenced was peripheral blood, taken 360 days after TCRalphabeta/CD19-depleted stem cell transplant. The receptor set was obtained from a female patient younger than 10 who had a stem cell transplant for Fanconi anemia, so the T cells may come from the graft donor.

The rearrangement uses TRBV18 and TRBJ2-7, with D possibly matching TRBD2 (6 bases). The CDR3 covers 13 residues. From germline, CDR1 is KGHSH and CDR2 LQKENI. V was trimmed by 0 bases and J by 5 bases, leaving 8 bases between them. Here the CDR3 DNA reads TGTGCCAGCTCACCACCAGGGGAGGACGAGCAGTACTTC. This gives the protein CASSPPGEDEQYF. Full variable domain (remainder filled in from reference TRBV18 and TRBJ2-7): NAGVMQNPRHLVRRRGQEARLRCSPMKGHSHVYWYRQLPEEGLKFMVYLQKENIIDESGMPKERFSAEFPKEGPSILRIQQVVRGDSAAYFCASSPPGEDEQYFGPGTRLTVT.

The chain links TRBV6-1 to TRBJ2-1; 9 bases are shared with TRBD2. The CDR3 covers 15 residues. V was clipped by 3 bases and J by 3 bases; unmatched bases: 3. CDR1 MNHNS and CDR2 SASEGT come from the germline V gene. The DNA of the CDR3 is TGTGCCAGCAGTGAGACTAGCGGTGACTACAATGAGCAGTTCTTC. Translating it yields CASSETSGDYNEQFF.

The rearrangement links TRBV20-1 to TRBJ1-1, with D unclear. CDR1 is DFQATT and CDR2 is SNEGSKA in the germline V gene (reference sequence). V gave up 3 bases and J gave up 3 bases, with 11 bases separating them. The CDR3 is 13 residues long. The DNA for the CDR3 is TGCAGTGCTAGCTTCCTTCGGGACACTGAAGCTTTCTTT. Encoded protein: CSASFLRDTEAFF.

This clonotype occurred many times. The chain uses TRBV6-5 and TRBJ2-3; 7 bases line up with TRBD2. Germline V gene data show CDR1 as MNHEY and CDR2 as SVGAGI. V lost 0 bases, J lost 3 bases, and 9 bases stayed unmatched. The CDR3 runs to 17 residues. In DNA, the CDR3 is TGTGCCAGCAGTTACTCTTTGAGCGGGGCACTTACAGATACGCAGTATTTT. It yields the protein CASSYSLSGALTDTQYF.

This clonotype appeared a few times. The J gene is TRBJ1-2, the V gene TRBV6-1; no reliable D call. V was pared by 6 bases and J by 4 bases, with 18 bases between. In germline, CDR1 is MNHNS, CDR2 SASEGT. This CDR3 spans 15 amino acids. The CDR3 DNA is TGTGCCAGCAGCCCCCTCTTATCCGGAGGCTATGGCTACACCTTC. Translating gives CASSPLLSGGYGYTF.

This clonotype was seen repeatedly, ten times or more. The V gene is TRBV6-1, the J gene TRBJ1-1; D is unresolved. The germline CDR1 and CDR2 sequences are MNHNS and SASEGT. V lost 6 bases and J lost 10, with 18 bases in between. The CDR3 has 13 residues. The CDR3 nucleotides read TGTGCCAGCAGCCGAGGACTGGGAAGTGGAGCTTTCTTT. It encodes CASSRGLGSGAFF.

The rearrangement joins TRBV3-1 to TRBJ1-1; D remains ambiguous. Deletions cut 0 bases from V and 7 bases from J, with 9 bases between. Per the germline V gene, CDR1 is LGHDT and CDR2 is YNNKEL (reference sequence). The CDR3 has 13 amino acids. The CDR3 DNA is TGTGCCAGCAGCCAAGATCCCAGCTATGAAGCTTTCTTT. Its translation: CASSQDPSYEAFF.

This clonotype occurred many times. The genes are TRBV6-4 and TRBJ2-3, with D tentatively TRBD2 (6 bases). Trimming cost V 6 bases and J 4 bases, with 20 bases left between them. The CDR3 is made up of 16 amino acids. Looked up from germline, CDR1 is MRHNA and CDR2 is SNTAGT. The CDR3 loop reads CASSLLAGVSADTQYF. As DNA, the CDR3 is TGTGCCAGCAGCCTACTAGCCGGGGTTAGCGCAGATACGCAGTATTTT.

This clonotype was detected many times. The V gene is TRBV5-1, the J gene TRBJ2-3; no clear D. The V gene's germline CDR1 is SGHRS and CDR2 YFSETQ. V shed 0 bases and J shed 0 bases, with 8 bases lying between them. The CDR3 totals 15 residues. CDR3 sequence reads: CASSLVQPSTDTQYF. The CDR3 DNA reads TGCGCCAGCAGCTTGGTCCAGCCTAGCACAGATACGCAGTATTTT.

This clonotype was counted many times. CDR3 sequence: CSARVSLNSPLHF. The CDR3 nucleotides are TGCAGTGCTAGAGTCAGTCTTAATTCACCCCTCCACTTT. The chain carries TRBV20-1 and TRBJ1-6, with D unresolved. This CDR3 spans 13 amino acids. Germline V lookup: CDR1 DFQATT, CDR2 SNEGSKA (reference sequence). V was pared by 1 base and J by 6 bases, with 7 bases between.

This clonotype was found many times. The chain employs TRBV29-1 and TRBJ2-7; 8 bases match TRBD1. J gave up 4 bases and V 6 bases, and 8 bases lay outside the gene matches. The CDR3 extends over 13 amino acids. Germline V gene data show CDR1 as SQVTM and CDR2 as ANQGSEA. CDR3 nucleotides: TGCAGCGTAGTTAGGACAGGGCAATACGAGCAGTACTTC. This gives the protein CSVVRTGQYEQYF.

V gene TRBV28 combines with J gene TRBJ2-6, with D unclear. V shed 1 base and J shed 0 bases, with 16 bases lying between them. The CDR3 length is 19 residues. Germline CDR1 MDHEN, CDR2 SYDVKM. The CDR3 loop is CASSLLWLGLGSGANVLTF. DNA of the CDR3: TGTGCCAGCAGTTTATTATGGCTGGGGTTGGGCTCTGGGGCCAACGTCCTGACTTTC.

This clonotype was observed at least ten times. The chain couples TRBV25-1 to TRBJ2-1; 10 bases are shared with TRBD1. The germline CDR1 and CDR2 sequences are MGHDK and SYGVNS. V shed 6 bases and J 7 bases; nucleotides not matched to a gene: 9. This CDR3 is built from 15 residues. The CDR3 DNA is TGTGCCAGCAGGGCCGGGACAGGGGTGAGGAATGAGCAGTTCTTC. Protein product: CASRAGTGVRNEQFF.

This clonotype was counted ten times or more. The rearrangement joins TRBV10-3 to TRBJ2-7; D call uncertain. The CDR3 consists of 13 residues. Trimming took 0 bases from V and 1 from J, leaving 4 bases between them. Germline assignment: CDR1 ENHRY and CDR2 SYGVKD. CDR3 nucleotide sequence: TGTGCCATCAGTGAGTCGGGATCCTACGAGCAGTACGTC. As protein: CAISESGSYEQYV.

Many counts were recorded for this clonotype. The CDR3 spells CASSLARGNEQYV. The CDR3 DNA reads as TGTGCCAGCAGCTTAGCCCGGGGAAACGAGCAGTACGTC. The chain recombines TRBV7-2 with TRBJ2-7; maybe TRBD2 (5 bases). The CDR3 spans 13 residues. Trimming removed 0 bases at V and 5 bases at J, with 8 bases between. Germline loops: CDR1 SGHTA, CDR2 FQGNSA.

This clonotype was picked up a small number of times. The chain joins TRBV4-3 to TRBJ2-1; D is perhaps TRBD2 (6 bases). The germline CDR1 and CDR2 sequences are LGHNA and YSLEER. Deletions cut 4 bases from V and 8 bases from J, with 12 bases between. The CDR3 has 13 amino acids. The CDR3 is CASSPAGGYEQFF. Here the CDR3 DNA reads TGCGCCAGCAGCCCGGCTGGGGGGTATGAGCAGTTCTTC.

The chain links TRBV11-2 to TRBJ2-7; tentative D call: TRBD2 (6 bases). The CDR3 covers 16 residues. The V gene lost 5 bases and the J gene lost 1 base, with 18 bases spanning the gap. Germline V CDR1 and CDR2: SGHAT, FQNNGV. As DNA, the CDR3 is TGTGCCAGCAGCCCCCTCAAGGGGAGGAGATCCTACGAGCAGTACTTC. Encoded protein: CASSPLKGRRSYEQYF.

This clonotype was seen a few times. The chain joins TRBV11-2 to TRBJ2-1; D gene unclear. CDR3 length: 12 amino acids. V dropped 5 bases and J dropped 11 bases, with 13 bases sitting between them. Germline CDR1 SGHAT, CDR2 FQNNGV. The DNA for the CDR3 is TGTGCCAGCAGCCAAACCCCCCGACAGCAGTTCTTC. Amino acids: CASSQTPRQQFF.

This clonotype was observed many times. J is TRBJ2-1 and V is TRBV2, with TRBD2 matching 11 bases. This CDR3 is built from 14 residues. The germline V gene encodes CDR1 SNHLY and CDR2 FYNNEI. Trimming at V came to 6 bases and at J to 3 bases, leaving 1 base not matched to a gene. CDR3 in amino acids: CASRGTSGYNEQFF. The CDR3 region has the DNA TGTGCCAGCAGGGGGACTAGCGGCTACAATGAGCAGTTCTTC.

This clonotype was recorded at least ten times. The rearrangement uses TRBV11-1 and TRBJ2-1; 7 nucleotides match TRBD2. J gave up 12 bases and V 5 bases, and 10 bases lay outside the gene matches. The CDR3 is 13 amino acids. The V gene's germline CDR1 is SGHAT and CDR2 FQDESV (reference sequence). The CDR3 DNA sequence: TGTGCCAGCAGCCGAGGGGAGGGCTATCCGCAGTTCTTC. Translating it yields CASSRGEGYPQFF.

This clonotype has just a few counts. The V gene is TRBV18, the J gene TRBJ2-5; 8 positions match TRBD1. The CDR3 is 14 residues long. Per germline, CDR1 KGHSH and CDR2 LQKENI. The V and J ends lost 5 bases and 5 bases, in that order; junction bases with no gene match: 7. DNA of the CDR3: TGTGCCAGCTCAGGACCGACAGGGGTCGAGACCCAGTACTTC. Translation gives CASSGPTGVETQYF.

This clonotype was counted many times. This rearrangement joins TRBV12-3 or TRBV12-4 to TRBJ1-1, with a possible D match to TRBD1 (6 bases). Trimming removed 6 bases from V and 7 bases from J, with 12 bases in between. The CDR3 length is 12 residues. This CDR3 reads CASSLDSLEAFF. CDR3 DNA: TGTGCCAGCAGCTTGGACAGCCTTGAAGCTTTCTTT.

This clonotype was picked up many times. The chain has TRBV29-1 and TRBJ2-1; 11 positions agree with TRBD2. Looked up from germline, CDR1 is SQVTM and CDR2 is ANQGSEA. V shed 6 bases, J shed 5 bases, and the junction held 0 bases outside the gene matches. This CDR3 has 12 amino acids. The CDR3 is CSVGLADNEQFF. The CDR3 region has the DNA TGCAGCGTGGGACTAGCGGACAATGAGCAGTTCTTC.

The chain joins TRBV28 to TRBJ2-5, with TRBD1 matching 9 bases. Looked up from germline, CDR1 is MDHEN and CDR2 is SYDVKM. The CDR3 contains 17 residues. Germline trimming cut 3 bases from V and 2 bases from J; bases unmatched to any gene: 10. The CDR3 here is CASSFWTGVRVQETQYF. CDR3 bases: TGTGCCAGCAGTTTCTGGACAGGGGTGCGGGTACAAGAGACCCAGTACTTC.

This clonotype was counted ten times or more. The chain is built from TRBV28 and TRBJ2-7, with 12 bases lining up with TRBD2. The germline V gene has CDR1 MDHEN and CDR2 SYDVKM. This CDR3 has 16 residues. With 4 bases clipped from V and 4 bases from J, the junction kept 8 bases outside the gene matches. Written as DNA, the CDR3 is TGTGCCAGCAGTTCACCGGGACTAGCGGGTTCTTACGAGCAGTACTTC. Its protein is CASSSPGLAGSYEQYF.

There are many counts of this clonotype. The gene calls are TRBV6-4 and TRBJ1-1; weak D call: TRBD1 (5 bases). This CDR3 is built from 14 residues. Trimming took 3 bases from V and 7 from J, leaving 15 bases between them. Germline V CDR1 and CDR2: MRHNA, SNTAGT. CDR3 in amino acids: CASSEFPGLLEAFF. The CDR3 DNA is TGTGCCAGCAGTGAATTCCCGGGGCTCCTTGAAGCTTTCTTT.

This clonotype was recorded at least ten times. This sequence joins TRBV2 and TRBJ2-7; 9 positions match TRBD2. V lost 4 bases to trimming and J lost 2 bases; unmatched junction nucleotides: 9. The CDR3 extends over 16 amino acids. In germline, CDR1 is SNHLY, CDR2 FYNNEI. As DNA, the CDR3 is TGTGCCAGCAGTGTTGGTCGCGGGAGGGGCACCTACGAGCAGTACTTC. It yields the protein CASSVGRGRGTYEQYF.

This clonotype was seen repeatedly, ten times or more. The gene calls are TRBV10-3 and TRBJ2-5; unclear D gene. The CDR3 runs to 15 residues. The V and J ends lost 4 bases and 4 bases respectively, with 16 bases between them. Per the germline V gene, CDR1 is ENHRY and CDR2 is SYGVKD. CDR3 nucleotides: TGTGCCATCAGTGCCCAGGCCATTAAGACAGAGACCCAGTACTTC. Translated: CAISAQAIKTETQYF.

This clonotype has only a few counts. V gene TRBV9 combines with J gene TRBJ2-3, with TRBD2 identical over 11 bases. Germline V gene sequence: CDR1 SGDLS, CDR2 YYNGEE. The CDR3 is 19 amino acids. V was pared by 0 bases and J by 0 bases, with 9 bases of the junction left unmatched. The CDR3: CASSVDTSGGGFSTDTQYF. In DNA form, the CDR3 reads TGTGCCAGCAGCGTAGACACTAGCGGGGGTGGTTTTAGCACAGATACGCAGTATTTT. The full variable domain, in which reference TRBV9 and TRBJ2-3 provide the parts outside the CDR3, is DSGVTQTPKHLITATGQRVTLRCSPRSGDLSVYWYQQSLDQGLQFLIQYYNGEERAKGNILERFSAQQFPDLHSELNLSSLELGDSALYFCASSVDTSGGGFSTDTQYFGPGTRLTVL.